The rows below give T cell receptor beta chains drawn from one sample of a study of blood T cell repertoires in COVID-19. Only in-frame clones appear in the TCRdb table, and some are missing; sequencing was by immunoSEQ multiplex PCR. Of fewer than 250,000 clones in the sample, less than 90% were seen once. Sequencing was done on a sample of peripheral blood. The receptors stem from a man aged 30 to 39 with acute or convalescent COVID-19. Each CDR3 is given with its conserved first and last residue. The D gene is left open where the match is weak. A clone size is listed for some rows: how often the clone was seen (once, few, many), or a class if it is expanded.

.,TRBD2,TRBV5-6,TRBJ2-2,CASSFRGVHTGELFF,TGTGCCAGCAGCTTCCGGGGGGTTCACACCGGGGAGCTGTTTTTT
.,TRBD2,TRBV5-6,TRBJ2-3,CASSGGLGATDTQYF,TGTGCCAGCAGCGGGGGACTAGGAGCCACAGATACGCAGTATTTT
.,TRBD1,TRBV6-1,TRBJ2-5,CASSDGDRGGETQYF,TGTGCCAGCAGTGACGGGGACAGGGGAGGGGAGACCCAGTACTTC
.,.,TRBV19,TRBJ1-2,CASSTDRRVGYTF,TGTGCCAGTAGTACCGACAGGCGCGTCGGCTACACCTTC
.,.,TRBV19,TRBJ2-1,CASSIVNRGNEQFF,TGTGCCAGTAGTATAGTAAACAGAGGGAATGAGCAGTTCTTC
few,.,TRBV4-2,TRBJ1-1,CASSQQGQLNTEAFF,TGTGCCAGCAGCCAACAGGGCCAGTTGAACACTGAAGCTTTCTTT
.,TRBD1,TRBV6-4,TRBJ2-1,CASSEDRGSYNEQFF,TGTGCCAGCAGCGAAGACAGGGGGTCCTACAATGAGCAGTTCTTC
.,TRBD1,TRBV2,TRBJ1-6,CASQTGSGGNSPLHF,TGTGCCAGCCAGACAGGGTCGGGCGGTAATTCACCCCTCCACTTT
.,TRBD2,TRBV2,TRBJ2-7,CASSGTSGDSTYEQYF,TGTGCCAGCAGTGGGACTAGCGGAGATTCGACCTACGAGCAGTACTTC
.,TRBD1,TRBV24-1,TRBJ1-2,CATSDTGQRYGYTF,TGTGCCACCAGTGACACGGGACAGAGGTATGGCTACACCTTC
.,TRBD2,TRBV10-3,TRBJ2-3,CAISESPSGSTDTQYF,TGTGCCATCAGTGAGTCTCCTAGCGGGAGCACAGATACGCAGTATTTT
.,.,TRBV16,TRBJ1-2,CASSQPSGGYTF,TGTGCCAGCAGCCAACCGTCAGGGGGCTACACCTTC
.,.,TRBV29-1,TRBJ1-2,CSVEGQGRIYGYTF,TGCAGCGTTGAAGGGCAGGGCCGGATCTATGGCTACACCTTC
.,.,TRBV28,TRBJ1-2,CASSPPARGYTF,TGTGCCAGCAGTCCGCCCGCCCGGGGCTACACCTTC